The source of this T cell receptor (beta chain) is a study of T cells in Graves' hyperthyroidism and ophthalmopathy. From RNA transcripts, TCR beta CDR3 regions were amplified. The study used the HTBI primer set for a first-round RT-PCR of the TCR CDR3. TCRdb ran MiXCR on the multiplex PCR reads and lists one entry per CDR3 protein. The table includes roughly 800,000 distinct CDR3 sequences, about 38% detected once. Germline-derived CDR1 and CDR2 are SGHNT and YENEEA. Trimming took 4 bases from V and 9 from J, leaving 13 bases between them. This CDR3 contains 14 residues. This clonotype was seen ten or more times.

The specimen sequenced was blood. The chain has TRBV11-3 and TRBJ1-6; tentatively, D is TRBD1 (5 bases). This TCR came from a man younger than 30 with Graves' hyperthyroidism. The CDR3 spells CASSSGSRGSPLHF. In nucleotides, the CDR3 is TGTGCCAGCAGCTCCGGGAGTAGGGGTTCACCCCTCCACTTT.